The sequence of this TCR beta chain was determined in a study of blood T cell repertoires in COVID-19 (dated by TCRdb to about 2020). About the study as a whole: Samples covering the acute and convalescent phases of COVID-19 were provided by collaborators in the United States, Italy and Spain. The prospective study material was composed of cDNA or gDNA derived from T cells, B-cell-depleted T cells, or PBMCs. Subjects who had been exposed to COVID-19, were actively infected with it, or had recovered from it provided the deeply sampled blood TCRbeta repertoires that made up the dataset. A freely available public database, intended as a resource for researchers studying the immune response to SARS-CoV-2, is where the repertoires were released. Samples came from the ongoing ImmuneRACE study (first 160 participants) plus 1,254 subjects from 6 global collaborators. A de-identified subject ID, COVID-19 status, age in years and sex were almost always included in the sample metadata. Where available, HLA class I and class II types were obtained from metadata supplied by the sample provider rather than from assay-based typing.

Enrolling through a virtual design, the prospective study's participants ranged in age from roughly 18 to 95 years and lived across 24 United States geographic areas. To assign participants to cohorts, the prospective study relied on clinical history that participants themselves reported in a screening survey and a study questionnaire. Recovered participants in ImmuneRACE Cohort 3 were defined as having two consecutive negative NP/OP PCR tests, clearance from a healthcare professional, or resolution of symptoms. In the prospective study, mobile phlebotomists collected whole blood, serum and a nasopharyngeal or oropharyngeal swab from each participant. Prospective study participants could optionally give additional blood draws and questionnaires over an approximately two-month period. Blood samples from the prospective study were shipped frozen or at room temperature prior to DNA extraction. The CDR3, from cysteine to phenylalanine, totals 17 residues. The entry retains the CDR3 DNA only, 51 bases that are in frame from base 1. The germline V gene yields SGDLS for CDR1 and YYNGEE for CDR2. Trimming takes 3 bases off V and 5 bases off J; junction bases not matched to a gene: 13.

TCRbeta CDR3 regions were amplified from genomic DNA by means of the immunoSEQ Assay, a bias-controlled multiplex PCR. As for the authors' bioinformatics: Nucleated cell counts per sample were estimated from amplification of reference gene primers within the assay. Sequence reads were collapsed and filtered to measure the absolute abundance of every unique TCRbeta CDR3 rearrangement. For each sample, productive Simpson clonality was calculated as the square root of Simpson's diversity index across productive rearrangements. Here the immuneACCESS table is served through TCRdb, limited to in-frame sequences with V and J called. Missing clones are a known gap in these copies; in checked studies unresolved V genes cover under half, and the rest lacks a known reason. V, J and clone size derive from that table, while D and trimming were established from the DNA sequence. In all, the sample holds 140,000 to 150,000 clones, and roughly 90% of those were seen once. The ten largest clones add up to less than 5.5% of the sample.

This clone appeared a few times. It has no known antigen specificity. Per-base quality was not reported, and no clone a single base away is much larger than it. On the study overall, not on this receptor specifically: The quantity of clinical and demographic metadata differed by source and by participant and was supplied without curation.

The rearranged segments are TRBV9 and TRBJ1-2, with 10 bases in between that match TRBD1. The receptor was derived from a man in his fifties who had recovered from COVID-19. The specimen sequenced was PBMCs or T cells enriched from blood (not recorded which). In nucleotide form, the sequence is TGTGCCAGCAGCGCAGGGACAGGGGAGGATTTAAGTTATGGCTACACCTTC. It translates as CASSAGTGEDLSYGYTF.